This T cell receptor beta chain was recorded in a study of blood T cell repertoires in COVID-19. Clones were read by immunoSEQ multiplex PCR, and TCRdb kept only the in-frame ones, dropping some. The sample holds around 250,000 clones; around 82% are singletons and the top ten take 3.1%. CDR3 length: 19 amino acids. With 1 base clipped from V and 2 bases from J, the junction kept 7 bases outside the gene matches. CDR1 and CDR2 from the germline V gene are SGHTA and FQGNSA. Sequencing was performed on peripheral blood. This sequence joins TRBV7-2 and TRBJ2-1, with 14 bases that match TRBD2. The TCR sequence derives from a woman under 30 with acute or convalescent COVID-19. This CDR3 reads CASSLGGTSGRRAYNEQFF. CDR3 in DNA: TGTGCCAGCAGCTTAGGAGGGACTAGCGGGAGAAGGGCCTACAATGAGCAGTTCTTC.